This record concerns one T cell receptor (beta chain) sequence. Its antigen is unknown. Unique molecular identifiers featured in each of the TCR beta cDNA libraries. TCRdb re-called the PCR reads with MiXCR, one entry per CDR3 protein. This table has approximately 400,000 distinct CDR3 sequences, less than 35% appearing once. This sample was included in a study of post-analysis software for immune sequencing data. Overall study results and limits: Patients carried roughly 5 TRBV segments more frequently than controls did, and TRBV5-6, TRBV5-1 and TRBV20-1 were among them.

V was cut by 5 bases and J by 8 bases, with 22 bases left in between. Germline V lookup: CDR1 DFQATT, CDR2 SNEGSKA (reference sequence). The CDR3 extends over 14 amino acids. The receptor was isolated from a girl between 10 and 17 years old with multiple sclerosis. Sequencing was carried out using blood. The chain links TRBV20-1 to TRBJ2-7; possibly TRBD2 for D (7 bases). The CDR3, as DNA: TGCAGTGCTCCTAAAGCGACCGGGGGGCCTAAGCAGTACTTC. The encoded protein is CSAPKATGGPKQYF.